This T cell receptor (beta chain) was obtained from a study of blood T cells in healthy people across ages. Findings and caveats of the study: TCR beta diversity tracked closely with naive T cell percentage. What prevented conclusive comparison of naive and antigen-experienced cells was that PBMCs were unsorted.

Sample-barcoded 5' priming and a J-beta primer mix drove a second PCR of 7 to 11 cycles. In TCRdb, the 5' RACE reads were re-called with MiXCR into one record per CDR3 protein. The table has about 930,000 distinct CDR3 sequences, just under 30% seen once. Germline CDR1 reads MNHEY; CDR2 reads SVGAGI. The CDR3 runs 12 residues. The V end lost 6 bases, the J end lost 7 bases, and 13 bases lay between the germline ends. This clonotype was picked up many times. Its antigen remains unknown. The data were also submitted as part of a second study, on T cells of mothers and their children.

This receptor was obtained from a woman aged 40-49 years in good health. The sample taken for sequencing was blood. The rearrangement uses TRBV6-5 and TRBJ2-7; TRBD1 or TRBD2 may be the D gene (5 bases each). CDR3 nucleotides: TGTGCCAGCAGCGACAGACTAAGGGAGCAGTACTTC. This sequence encodes CASSDRLREQYF.